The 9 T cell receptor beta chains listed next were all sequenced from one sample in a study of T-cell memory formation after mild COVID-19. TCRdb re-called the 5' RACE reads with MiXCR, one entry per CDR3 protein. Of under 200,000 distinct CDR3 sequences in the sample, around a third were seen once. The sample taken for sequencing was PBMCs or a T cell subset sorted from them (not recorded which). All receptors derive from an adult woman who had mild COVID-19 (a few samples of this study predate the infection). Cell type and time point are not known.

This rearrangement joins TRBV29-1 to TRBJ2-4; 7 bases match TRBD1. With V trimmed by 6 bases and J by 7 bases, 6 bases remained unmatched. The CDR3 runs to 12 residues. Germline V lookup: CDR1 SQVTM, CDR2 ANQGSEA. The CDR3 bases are TGCAGCGTGGTGACAGGGACGAACATTCAGTACTTC. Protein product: CSVVTGTNIQYF. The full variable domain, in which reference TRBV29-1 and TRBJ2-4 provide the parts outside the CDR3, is SAVISQKPSRDICQRGTSLTIQCQVDSQVTMMFWYRQQPGQSLTLIATANQGSEATYESGFVIDKFPISRPNLTFSTLTVSNMSPEDSSIYLCSVVTGTNIQYFGAGTRLSVL.

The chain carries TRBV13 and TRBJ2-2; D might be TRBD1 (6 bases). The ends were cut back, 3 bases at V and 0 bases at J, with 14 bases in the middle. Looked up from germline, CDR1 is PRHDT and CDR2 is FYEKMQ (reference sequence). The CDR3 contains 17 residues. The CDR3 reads CASSFVPGTTNTGELFF. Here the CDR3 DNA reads TGTGCCAGCAGCTTCGTCCCCGGGACAACGAACACCGGGGAGCTGTTTTTT.

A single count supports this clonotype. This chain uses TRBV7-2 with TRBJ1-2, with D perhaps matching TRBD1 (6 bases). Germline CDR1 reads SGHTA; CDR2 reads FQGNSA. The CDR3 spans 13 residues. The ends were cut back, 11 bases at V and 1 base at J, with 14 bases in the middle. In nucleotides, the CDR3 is TGTGCCGGGAGGGGGGGGAATAACTATGGCTACACCTTC. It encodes CAGRGGNNYGYTF.

The CDR3 DNA sequence: TGTGCCAGCAGCTATACGGAGACCCAGTACTTC. It encodes CASSYTETQYF. The V call is TRBV7-2, the J call TRBJ2-5; D gene uncertain. The CDR3 is made up of 11 amino acids. Germline assignment: CDR1 SGHTA and CDR2 FQGNSA. The V and J ends lost 4 bases and 5 bases respectively, with 5 bases between them.

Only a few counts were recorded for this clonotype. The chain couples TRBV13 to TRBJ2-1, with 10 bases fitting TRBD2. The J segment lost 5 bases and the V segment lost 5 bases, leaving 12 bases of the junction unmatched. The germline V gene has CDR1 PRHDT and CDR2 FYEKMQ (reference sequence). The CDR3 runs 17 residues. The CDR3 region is CASSTEGGLAGDNEQFF. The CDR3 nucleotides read TGTGCCAGCAGCACCGAGGGTGGCCTAGCGGGGGACAATGAGCAGTTCTTC.

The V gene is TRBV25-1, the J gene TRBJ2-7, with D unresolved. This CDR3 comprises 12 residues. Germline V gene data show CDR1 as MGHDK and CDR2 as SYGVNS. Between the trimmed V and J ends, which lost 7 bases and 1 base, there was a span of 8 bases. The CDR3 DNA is TGTGCCAGCAAAACAGAATCCTACGAGCAGTACTTC. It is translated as CASKTESYEQYF.

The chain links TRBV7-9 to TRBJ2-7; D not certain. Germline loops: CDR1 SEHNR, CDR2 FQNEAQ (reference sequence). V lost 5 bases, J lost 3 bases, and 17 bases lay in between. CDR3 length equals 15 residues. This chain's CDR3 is CASSPAGGGDYEQYF. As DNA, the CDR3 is TGTGCCAGCAGCCCCGCAGGCGGCGGAGACTACGAGCAGTACTTC. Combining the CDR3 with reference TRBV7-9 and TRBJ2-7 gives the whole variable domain DTGVSQNPRHKITKRGQNVTFRCDPISEHNRLYWYRQTLGQGPEFLTYFQNEAQLEKSRLLSDRFSAERPKGSFSTLEIQRTEQGDSAMYLCASSPAGGGDYEQYFGPGTRLTVT.

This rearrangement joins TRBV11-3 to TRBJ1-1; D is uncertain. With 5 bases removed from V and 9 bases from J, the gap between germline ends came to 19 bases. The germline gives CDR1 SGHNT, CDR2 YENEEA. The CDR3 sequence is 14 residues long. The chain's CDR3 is CASSPLATARKAFF. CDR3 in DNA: TGTGCCAGCAGCCCATTGGCAACAGCTCGAAAAGCTTTCTTT.

The CDR3 DNA is TGTGCCAGCAGCCCCGTACTAGCGGATACCGGGGAGCTGTTTTTT. Its translation: CASSPVLADTGELFF. V usage is TRBV7-9 and J usage is TRBJ2-2; the match to TRBD2 covers 8 bases. Germline V CDR1 and CDR2: SEHNR, FQNEAQ (reference sequence). The CDR3 totals 15 residues. V lost 5 bases and J lost 5; bases outside the gene matches: 7.